Listed below are T cell receptor beta chains from one sample, sequenced in a study of T cell changes during pregnancy in multiple sclerosis. Assay used: immunoSEQ multiplex PCR; TCRdb lists only in-frame clones, some missing. Here the sample spans fewer than 70,000 clones, approximately 87% being singletons. The specimen was peripheral blood from another person, used as feeder cells. These TCRs come from a human donor whose cells served as feeder cells for cultures in a pregnancy study. CDR3s include the opening cysteine and the closing phenylalanine or tryptophan. A D gene is named only where the DNA matches it firmly. Some rows mark clone size as missing; the rest say once, few, many or name a class of expanded clone.

>TRBJ2-1|TRBD2|-|TRBV9
CASSVGTSGRYNEQFF
TGTGCCAGCAGCGTAGGGACTAGCGGGAGGTACAATGAGCAGTTCTTC
>TRBJ1-4|-|-|TRBV6-5
CASKGRAFNEKLFF
TGTGCCAGCAAAGGAAGGGCGTTTAATGAAAAACTGTTTTTT
>TRBJ2-1|TRBD1|-|TRBV4-3
CASSQGQGRAYNEQFF
TGCGCCAGCAGCCAGGGACAGGGGCGCGCCTACAATGAGCAGTTCTTC
>TRBJ2-7|TRBD2|-|TRBV19
CASSIAPGTSGTYEQYF
TGTGCCAGTAGTATAGCCCCCGGGACTAGCGGAACCTACGAGCAGTACTTC
>TRBJ1-2|-|once|TRBV2
CASSEALSGHGYTF
TGTGCCAGCAGTGAAGCGCTTAGTGGGCACGGCTACACCTTC
>TRBJ1-2|-|-|TRBV11-2
CASSLSQSYGYTF
TGTGCCAGCAGCTTAAGTCAGTCCTATGGCTACACCTTC
>TRBJ1-2|-|-|TRBV5-6
CASSFSPDYGYTF
TGTGCCAGCAGCTTCTCCCCAGACTATGGCTACACCTTC
>TRBJ2-5|-|-|TRBV7-2
CASSFHGQGETQYF
TGTGCCAGCAGCTTCCACGGACAAGGAGAGACCCAGTACTTC
>TRBJ1-1|-|-|TRBV6-4
CASSDSNFRAFF
TGTGCCAGCAGTGACTCTAACTTCAGGGCTTTCTTT
>TRBJ1-3|-|-|TRBV5-4
CASKSGAGNTIYF
TGTGCCAGCAAATCCGGGGCCGGAAACACCATATATTTT
>TRBJ1-4|-|once|TRBV6-1
CASSEAARTNEKLFF
TGTGCCAGCAGTGAAGCAGCCCGAACTAATGAAAAACTGTTTTTT
>TRBJ1-4|-|once|TRBV30
CAADVGTTDEKLFF
TGTGCCGCGGACGTCGGGACAACAGATGAAAAACTGTTTTTT
>TRBJ2-3|-|-|TRBV7-7
CASSLGGTSGDTQYF
TGTGCCAGCAGCTTAGGAGGGACCTCAGGGGATACGCAGTATTTT
>TRBJ1-1|-|-|TRBV19
CASSGQMNTEAFF
TGTGCCAGTAGTGGACAGATGAACACTGAAGCTTTCTTT
>TRBJ1-6|-|-|TRBV5-4
CASSLVGGSYNSPLHF
TGTGCCAGCAGCTTGGTGGGGGGCTCCTATAATTCACCCCTCCACTTT
>TRBJ2-6|-|-|TRBV11-3
CASSPQSGANVLTF
TGTGCCAGCAGCCCCCAGTCTGGGGCCAACGTCCTGACTTTC
>TRBJ1-1|-|once|TRBV7-9
CASSSLLVSDMNTEAFF
TGTGCCAGCAGCTCACTTCTTGTATCAGACATGAACACTGAAGCTTTCTTT